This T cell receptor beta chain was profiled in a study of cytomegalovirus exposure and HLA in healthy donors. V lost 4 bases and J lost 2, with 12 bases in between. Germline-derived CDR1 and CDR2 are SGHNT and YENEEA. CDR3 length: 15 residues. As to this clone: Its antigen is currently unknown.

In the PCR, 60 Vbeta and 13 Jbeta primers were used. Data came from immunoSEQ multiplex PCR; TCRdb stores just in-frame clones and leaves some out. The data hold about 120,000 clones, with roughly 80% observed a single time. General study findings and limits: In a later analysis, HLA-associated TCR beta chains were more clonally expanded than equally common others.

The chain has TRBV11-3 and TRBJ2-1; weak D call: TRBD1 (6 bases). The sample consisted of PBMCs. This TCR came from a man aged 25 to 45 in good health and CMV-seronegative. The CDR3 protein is CASSSTRTAYNEQFF. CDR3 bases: TGTGCCAGCAGCTCAACCCGGACAGCCTACAATGAGCAGTTCTTC.